These 6 T cell receptor beta chains were all obtained from the same sample, sequenced in a study of cytomegalovirus exposure and HLA in healthy donors. PCR involved 60 Vbeta and 13 Jbeta primers. This table comes from immunoSEQ multiplex PCR, and its TCRdb copy is limited to in-frame clones, with some not included. Altogether 95,000 to 150,000 clones are present, 60% to 85% being singletons, with the ten largest covering about 1.8%. Sequences were obtained from PBMCs. All receptors come from a man aged 45 to 65 in good health and CMV-seronegative.

This chain joins TRBV29-1 and TRBJ1-2; 9 nucleotides agree with TRBD1. CDR1 and CDR2 from the germline V gene are SQVTM and ANQGSEA. J was trimmed by 7 bases and V by 7 bases; bases with no gene match: 10. The CDR3 sequence is 13 residues long. CDR3 sequence: CSAGTGPRFGYTF. The CDR3 DNA sequence: TGCAGCGCCGGGACAGGGCCCCGCTTTGGCTACACCTTC.

The gene calls are TRBV5-6 and TRBJ2-1; the D is unclear. V dropped 0 bases and J dropped 10 bases, with 8 bases sitting between them. The CDR3 is 12 residues long. CDR1 is SGHDT, CDR2 YYEEEE, per germline. The CDR3 sequence: CASSLEREEQFF. For the CDR3, the DNA is TGTGCCAGCAGCTTGGAGCGTGAAGAGCAGTTCTTC. Based on the CDR3 plus reference TRBV5-6 and TRBJ2-1, the full variable domain is DAGVTQSPTHLIKTRGQQVTLRCSPKSGHDTVSWYQQALGQGPQFIFQYYEEEERQRGNFPDRFSGHQFPNYSSELNVNALLLGDSALYLCASSLEREEQFFGPGTRLTVL.

The V call is TRBV5-4, the J call TRBJ2-7; no definite D call. Looked up from germline, CDR1 is SGHNT and CDR2 is YYREEE (reference sequence). Trimming stripped 1 base from V and 1 base from J, with 21 bases between. The CDR3 is made up of 18 amino acids. The chain's CDR3 is CASSLFPPNRQRSYEQYF. DNA of the CDR3: TGTGCCAGCAGCTTGTTTCCTCCAAACCGACAACGGTCCTACGAGCAGTACTTC.

The rearrangement links TRBV28 to TRBJ1-2; 12 bases match TRBD1. The CDR3 is 14 residues long. The V and J ends lost 5 bases and 6 bases, in that order; junction bases with no gene match: 4. Germline values: CDR1 MDHEN, CDR2 SYDVKM. The CDR3 DNA sequence: TGTGCCAGCAGTAGGGGACAGGGGGCGCATGGCTACACCTTC. Translation: CASSRGQGAHGYTF.

The chain links TRBV9 to TRBJ1-4; D possibly corresponds to TRBD1 (6 bases). Germline CDR1 and CDR2: SGDLS and YYNGEE. Trimming took 4 bases from V and 4 from J, leaving 14 bases between them. This CDR3 contains 15 residues. CDR3 sequence: CASSNTGSINEKLFF. Written as DNA, the CDR3 is TGTGCCAGCAGCAACACAGGGAGTATTAATGAAAAACTGTTTTTT.

The gene calls are TRBV5-1 and TRBJ2-1; 10 positions agree with TRBD2. The CDR3 is 15 residues long. Germline loops: CDR1 SGHRS, CDR2 YFSETQ. V lost 6 bases, J lost 0 bases, and 3 bases stayed unmatched. Here the CDR3 reads CASTLAGYSYNEQFF. As DNA, the CDR3 is TGCGCCAGCACACTAGCGGGGTACTCCTACAATGAGCAGTTCTTC.